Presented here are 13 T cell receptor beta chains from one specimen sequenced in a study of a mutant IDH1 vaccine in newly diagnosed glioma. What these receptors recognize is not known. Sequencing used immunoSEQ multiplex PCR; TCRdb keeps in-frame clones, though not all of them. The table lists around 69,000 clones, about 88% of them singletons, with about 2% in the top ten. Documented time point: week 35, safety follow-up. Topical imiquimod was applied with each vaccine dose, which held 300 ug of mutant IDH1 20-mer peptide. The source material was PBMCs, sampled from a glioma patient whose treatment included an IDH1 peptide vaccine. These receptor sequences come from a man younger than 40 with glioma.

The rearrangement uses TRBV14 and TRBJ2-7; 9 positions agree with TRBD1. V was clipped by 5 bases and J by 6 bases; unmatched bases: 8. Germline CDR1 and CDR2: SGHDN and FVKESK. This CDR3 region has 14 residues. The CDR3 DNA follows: TGTGCCAGCAGCGAAGGACAGGGGAGGGGCGAGCAGTACTTC. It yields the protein CASSEGQGRGEQYF.

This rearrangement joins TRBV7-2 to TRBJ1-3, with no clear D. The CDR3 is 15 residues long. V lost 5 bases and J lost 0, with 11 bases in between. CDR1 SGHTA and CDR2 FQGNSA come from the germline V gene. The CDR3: CASSPSVSSGNTIYF. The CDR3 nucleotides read TGTGCCAGCAGCCCATCGGTTAGCTCTGGAAACACCATATATTTT.

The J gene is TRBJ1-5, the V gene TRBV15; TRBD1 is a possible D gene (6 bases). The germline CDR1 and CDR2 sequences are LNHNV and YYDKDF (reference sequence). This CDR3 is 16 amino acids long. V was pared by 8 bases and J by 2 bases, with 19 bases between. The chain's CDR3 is CATGGLGGGGNQPQHF. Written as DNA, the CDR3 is TGTGCCACCGGGGGCCTGGGGGGCGGAGGCAATCAGCCCCAGCATTTT.

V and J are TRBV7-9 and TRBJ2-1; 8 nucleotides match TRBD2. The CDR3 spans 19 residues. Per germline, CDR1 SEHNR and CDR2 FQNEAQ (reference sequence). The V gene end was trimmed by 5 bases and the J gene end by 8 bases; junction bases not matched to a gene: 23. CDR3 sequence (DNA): TGTGCCAGCAGCATAACTAGCGGTCGAGGCGGGAGTGTAACGCATGAGCAGTTCTTC. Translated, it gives CASSITSGRGGSVTHEQFF.

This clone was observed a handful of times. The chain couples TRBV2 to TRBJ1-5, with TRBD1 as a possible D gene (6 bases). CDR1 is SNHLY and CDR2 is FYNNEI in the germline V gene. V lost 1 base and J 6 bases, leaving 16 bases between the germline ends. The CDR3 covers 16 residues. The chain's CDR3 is CASSEERGARGQPQHF. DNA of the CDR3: TGTGCCAGCAGTGAAGAAAGGGGGGCTAGGGGTCAGCCCCAGCATTTT. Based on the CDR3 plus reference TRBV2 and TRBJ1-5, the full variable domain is EPEVTQTPSHQVTQMGQEVILRCVPISNHLYFYWYRQILGQKVEFLVSFYNNEISEKSEIFDDQFSVERPDGSNFTLKIRSTKLEDSAMYFCASSEERGARGQPQHFGDGTRLSIL.

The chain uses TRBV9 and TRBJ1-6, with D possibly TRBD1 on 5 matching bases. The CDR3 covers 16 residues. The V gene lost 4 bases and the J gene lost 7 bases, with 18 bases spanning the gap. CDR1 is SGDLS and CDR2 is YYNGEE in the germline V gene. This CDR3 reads CASSTQGGALNSPLHF. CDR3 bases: TGTGCCAGCAGCACCCAAGGTGGGGCCCTAAATTCACCCCTCCACTTT.

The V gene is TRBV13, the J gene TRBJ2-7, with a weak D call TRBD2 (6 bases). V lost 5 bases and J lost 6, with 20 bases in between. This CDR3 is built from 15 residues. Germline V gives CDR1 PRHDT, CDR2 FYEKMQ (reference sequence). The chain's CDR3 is CASSPRGGRAREQYF. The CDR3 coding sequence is TGTGCCAGCAGCCCAAGGGGAGGAAGGGCTCGCGAGCAGTACTTC.

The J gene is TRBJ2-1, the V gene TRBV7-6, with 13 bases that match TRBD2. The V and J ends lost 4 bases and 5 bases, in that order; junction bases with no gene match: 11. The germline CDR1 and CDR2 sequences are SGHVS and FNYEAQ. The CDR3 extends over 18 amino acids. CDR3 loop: CASSSGLAGRGGDNEQFF. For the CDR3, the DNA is TGTGCCAGCAGCTCGGGACTAGCGGGACGGGGCGGGGACAATGAGCAGTTCTTC.

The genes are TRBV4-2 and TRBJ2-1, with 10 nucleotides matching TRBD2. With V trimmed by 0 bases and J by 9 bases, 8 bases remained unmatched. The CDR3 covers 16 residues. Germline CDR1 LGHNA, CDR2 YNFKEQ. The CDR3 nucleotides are TGTGCCAGCAGCCAAGATCTCCAGCGGGAGGGTCGTGAGCAGTTCTTC. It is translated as CASSQDLQREGREQFF.

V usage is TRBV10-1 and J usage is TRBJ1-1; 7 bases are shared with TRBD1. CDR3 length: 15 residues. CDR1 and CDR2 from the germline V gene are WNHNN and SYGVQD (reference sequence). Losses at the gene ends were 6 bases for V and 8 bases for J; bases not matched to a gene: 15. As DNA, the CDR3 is TGCGCCAGCAGCTCACAGGGGCCGGCTATGGGGGAAGCTTTCTTT. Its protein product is CASSSQGPAMGEAFF.

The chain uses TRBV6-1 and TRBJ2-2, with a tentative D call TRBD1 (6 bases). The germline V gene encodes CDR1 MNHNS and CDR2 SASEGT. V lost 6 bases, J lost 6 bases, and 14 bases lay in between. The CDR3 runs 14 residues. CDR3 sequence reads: CASSTNRAAGELFF. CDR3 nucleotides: TGTGCCAGCAGCACAAACAGGGCCGCCGGGGAGCTGTTTTTT.

The CDR3 DNA sequence: TGTGCCAGCAGCTCCCGAAGGGAGAGCATGCGGGGACGGTCCTACGAGCAGTACTTC. It codes for CASSSRRESMRGRSYEQYF. The chain joins TRBV5-4 to TRBJ2-7; a weak D match, TRBD2 (6 bases). The CDR3 totals 19 residues. V lost 3 bases to trimming and J lost 1 base, with 26 bases between them. The germline V gene encodes CDR1 SGHNT and CDR2 YYREEE (reference sequence).

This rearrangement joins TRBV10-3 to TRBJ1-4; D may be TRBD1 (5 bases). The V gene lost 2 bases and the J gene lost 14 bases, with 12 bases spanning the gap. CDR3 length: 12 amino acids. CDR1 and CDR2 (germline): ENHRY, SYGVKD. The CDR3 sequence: CAISEGQLRLFF. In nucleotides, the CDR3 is TGTGCCATCAGTGAGGGACAATTAAGGCTGTTTTTT.